Reported below is one T cell receptor (beta chain). The antigen is unknown. This entry comes from a study of pediatric ulcerative colitis. General study points: In rectum, acute severe colitis had expanded clones and less diversity. Two patients' blood samples yielded substantially fewer templates. Blood-rectal clonal overlap within each person was significantly higher in ulcerative colitis patients than controls.

The length of the CDR3 is 13 residues. Germline-derived CDR1 and CDR2 are SGHRS and YFSETQ. Unmatched junction bases numbered 6, after V lost 4 bases and J lost 5 bases. During colonoscopy, one to two rectal pinch biopsies were collected. TCRdb's copy holds only in-frame clones and misses some; the assay was immunoSEQ multiplex PCR. Counted here are 20,000 to 30,000 clones, approximately 71% occurring once; the ten biggest clones make up roughly 7.8%. The receptor was derived from a boy aged 5 to 17 with severe ulcerative colitis. The chain recombines TRBV5-1 with TRBJ2-7, with 7 positions matching TRBD1. The sample comprised gut tissue. The CDR3 loop reads CASSRGQLNEQYF. The CDR3 DNA reads TGCGCCAGCAGCCGGGGACAGTTAAACGAGCAGTACTTC.